The T cell receptor beta chain under discussion was sequenced for a study of cytomegalovirus exposure and HLA in healthy donors. Study background: A later analysis reported the 95 to 150 validation repertoires used the same platform as the roughly 700 first-cohort repertoires. General observations from the study: Most TCR sequences were seen very rarely across donors, but some public TCRs occurred in many. The study designated about 180 TCR beta chains cytomegalovirus-associated.

Comments on this clone: What it binds is not known.

The CDR3 consists of 15 residues. The germline V gene encodes CDR1 SGHAT and CDR2 FQNNGV. V was clipped by 1 base and J by 5 bases; unmatched bases: 7. The table came from immunoSEQ multiplex PCR; TCRdb's copy has only in-frame clones and leaves some out. The sample consists of around 150,000 clones, around 96% of them appearing once. It was the approximately 120-subject validation cohort, separate from the roughly 700-subject first cohort, to which the donors belonged. The origin of this receptor is a woman aged 18-30 years in good health and CMV-seronegative. This chain uses TRBV11-2 with TRBJ2-5; 7 positions match TRBD2. The sample consisted of PBMCs. CDR3 in DNA: TGTGCCAGCAGCTTAGGTCCAGCGGGGTTGGAGACCCAGTACTTC. Residues: CASSLGPAGLETQYF.